Listed below are T cell receptor beta chains from one sample, sequenced in a study of blood T cells in healthy people across ages. TCRdb ran MiXCR on the 5' RACE reads and lists one entry per CDR3 protein. The data hold over 1,500,000 distinct CDR3 sequences, with approximately 39% observed a single time. Material: blood. These receptors came from a human donor in good health. Each CDR3 is given with its conserved first and last residue. A D gene is named only where the DNA matches it firmly. Clone size, where shown, is once, few, many, or a class for clones that have expanded.

clone_size	d_call	v_call	j_call	cdr3_aa	cdr3_nt
.	TRBD1	TRBV29-1	TRBJ2-1	CSVYPRDRLYNEQFF	TGCAGCGTTTACCCCCGGGACAGGCTTTACAATGAGCAGTTCTTC
.	.	TRBV10-3	TRBJ1-2	CAISKLQGANYGYTF	TGTGCCATCAGTAAACTTCAAGGGGCGAACTATGGCTACACCTTC
many	TRBD2	TRBV20-1	TRBJ2-1	CSASSGLAYNEQFF	TGCAGTGCTAGTTCGGGACTAGCTTACAATGAGCAGTTCTTC
.	TRBD1	TRBV7-9	TRBJ1-4	CASSHGQDNEKLFF	TGTGCCAGCAGCCACGGACAGGACAATGAAAAACTGTTTTTT
few	.	TRBV4-3	TRBJ2-7	CASSQAGSVGVSVFEQYF	TGCGCCAGCAGCCAAGCAGGATCGGTGGGGGTATCGGTTTTCGAGCAGTACTTC
.	TRBD1	TRBV12-5	TRBJ2-7	CASGSPSGQGYEQYF	TGTGCTAGTGGTTCGCCCTCGGGACAGGGCTACGAGCAGTACTTC
few	.	TRBV4-3	TRBJ1-2	CASSQGGGLYTF	TGCGCCAGCAGCCAGGGAGGAGGACTCTACACCTTC
.	TRBD2	TRBV20-1	TRBJ2-4	CSAAGGRNIQYF	TGCAGTGCCGCGGGGGGGCGTAACATTCAGTACTTC
.	.	TRBV29-1	TRBJ2-2	CSVEVEPGELFF	TGCAGCGTTGAGGTCGAGCCCGGGGAGCTGTTTTTT
.	TRBD1	TRBV10-3	TRBJ2-1	CAIIRDRGDGEQFF	TGTGCCATCATCCGGGACAGGGGGGACGGTGAGCAGTTCTTC
.	TRBD2	TRBV24-1	TRBJ2-5	CATSDSPKYTSGGQETQYF	TGTGCCACCAGTGACTCTCCCAAATACACTAGCGGGGGACAAGAGACCCAGTACTTC
few	.	TRBV14	TRBJ1-1	CASSPLGTNTEAFF	TGTGCCAGCAGCCCCCTCGGGACGAACACTGAAGCTTTCTTT
.	.	TRBV6-2/TRBV6-3	TRBJ1-1	CASSPPGPSGAGTEAFF	TGTGCCAGCAGTCCTCCCGGGCCTTCAGGGGCTGGAACTGAAGCTTTCTTT
.	.	TRBV19	TRBJ1-1	CASSTPLLGGTEAFF	TGTGCCAGTAGTACCCCCTTGTTAGGGGGAACTGAAGCTTTCTTT
few	.	TRBV20-1	TRBJ2-3	CSAIRSVDRDTRYF	TGCAGTGCTATTCGGAGCGTAGATCGAGATACGCGGTATTTT
few	TRBD2	TRBV20-1	TRBJ2-7	CSARDPAGGSYEQYF	TGCAGTGCTAGAGATCCGGCGGGGGGCTCCTACGAGCAGTACTTC
.	.	TRBV7-9	TRBJ2-3	CASSSTNRAGDTQYF	TGTGCCAGCAGCTCAACGAACCGGGCGGGAGATACGCAGTATTTT
few	.	TRBV5-4	TRBJ2-3	CASSSPGDLRDTQYF	TGTGCCAGCAGCTCCCCCGGGGACCTCAGAGATACGCAGTATTTT
once	TRBD1	TRBV12-3/TRBV12-4	TRBJ2-3	CASSARGGQSTQYF	TGTGCCAGCAGCGCACGAGGGGGCCAAAGTACGCAGTATTTT
.	.	TRBV20-1	TRBJ2-1	CSFQGQESYEQFF	TGCAGTTTTCAGGGCCAGGAGTCCTACGAGCAGTTCTTC
once	.	TRBV20-1	TRBJ2-7	CSAGTDPRVYEQYF	TGCAGTGCTGGGACCGATCCAAGGGTCTACGAGCAGTACTTC
.	.	TRBV7-2	TRBJ2-1	CASSLRYAGNEQFF	TGTGCCAGCAGCTTAAGGTACGCGGGCAATGAGCAGTTCTTC
.	.	TRBV27	TRBJ1-2	CASSPRIGTLHGYTF	TGTGCCAGCAGCCCAAGAATCGGGACACTCCATGGCTACACCTTC
once	.	TRBV6-6	TRBJ2-1	CASSYATGNNEQFF	TGTGCCAGCAGTTACGCCACGGGGAACAATGAGCAGTTCTTC
.	.	TRBV6-5	TRBJ2-1	CASSRSGYSYNEQFF	TGTGCCAGCAGTCGAAGTGGGTACTCCTACAATGAGCAGTTCTTC
.	TRBD2	TRBV12-3/TRBV12-4	TRBJ2-3	CASSLRSGGTRTDTQYF	TGTGCCAGCAGTTTAAGAAGCGGGGGCACACGCACAGATACGCAGTATTTT